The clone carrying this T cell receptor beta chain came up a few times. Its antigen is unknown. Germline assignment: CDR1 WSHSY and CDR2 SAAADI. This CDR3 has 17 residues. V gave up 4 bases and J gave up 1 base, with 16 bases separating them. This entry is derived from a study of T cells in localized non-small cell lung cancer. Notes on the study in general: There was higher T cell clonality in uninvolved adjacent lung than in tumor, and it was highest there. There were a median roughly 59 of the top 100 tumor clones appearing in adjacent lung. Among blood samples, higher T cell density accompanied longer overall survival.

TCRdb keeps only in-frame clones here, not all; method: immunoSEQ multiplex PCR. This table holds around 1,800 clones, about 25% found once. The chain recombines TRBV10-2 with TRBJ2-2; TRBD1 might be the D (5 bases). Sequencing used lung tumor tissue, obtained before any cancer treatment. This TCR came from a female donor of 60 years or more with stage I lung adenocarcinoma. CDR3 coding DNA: TGCGCCAGCAGTGCACAGGCCGTAGCCATGAACACCGGGGAGCTGTTTTTT. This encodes CASSAQAVAMNTGELFF.